Following are 15 T cell receptor beta chains from one sample sequenced in a study of blood T cells in healthy people across ages. Sample-barcoded 5' priming and a J-beta primer mix drove a second PCR of roughly 7 to 11 cycles. Using its own MiXCR run on the 5' RACE reads, TCRdb lists one record per CDR3 protein. The sample carries 850,000 to 950,000 distinct CDR3 sequences, 25% to 35% recorded once. Sequencing was done on a sample of blood. The receptors originated from an elderly woman in good health.

This clonotype has at least ten counts. The chain uses TRBV9 and TRBJ2-3, with 11 bases matching TRBD2. The CDR3 extends over 16 amino acids. Trimming at V came to 4 bases and at J to 0 bases, leaving 4 bases not matched to a gene. From germline, CDR1 is SGDLS and CDR2 YYNGEE. The CDR3 loop reads CASSSTSGGSTDTQYF. In DNA, the CDR3 is TGTGCCAGCAGCTCCACTAGCGGGGGAAGCACAGATACGCAGTATTTT. Full variable domain (outside the CDR3, taken from reference TRBV9 and TRBJ2-3): DSGVTQTPKHLITATGQRVTLRCSPRSGDLSVYWYQQSLDQGLQFLIQYYNGEERAKGNILERFSAQQFPDLHSELNLSSLELGDSALYFCASSSTSGGSTDTQYFGPGTRLTVL.

Ten or more counts support this clonotype. This sequence joins TRBV6-2 or TRBV6-3 and TRBJ2-6; no definite D call. This CDR3 is built from 15 residues. The germline V and J ends were trimmed by 0 bases and 3 bases, with 6 bases remaining between them. Per germline, CDR1 MNHEY and CDR2 SVGEGT. The CDR3 sequence is CASSYSVDGANVLTF. The CDR3 coding sequence is TGTGCCAGCAGTTACTCGGTTGATGGGGCCAACGTCCTGACTTTC.

This clonotype came up a few times. The chain carries TRBV4-3 and TRBJ1-1; D is undetermined. CDR3 length equals 14 residues. V was clipped by 2 bases and J by 0 bases, with 7 bases between them. Germline V lookup: CDR1 LGHNA, CDR2 YSLEER. CDR3 in DNA: TGCGCCAGCAGCCAACAGAATATGAACACTGAAGCTTTCTTT. Protein: CASSQQNMNTEAFF.

Note on this clonotype: A much larger clone is a single base away; this may be a read error. The CDR3 region has the DNA TGTGCCAGCAGCCAAGGCCATGACATCCTCCTGAGCTATGGCTACACCTTC. Amino acid sequence: CASSQGHDILLSYGYTF. The chain is built from TRBV3-1 and TRBJ1-2, with no clear D. From germline, CDR1 is LGHDT and CDR2 YNNKEL (reference sequence). V lost 1 base, J lost 4 bases, and 19 bases lay in between. The CDR3 spans 17 residues.

As regards this clonotype: A much larger clone lies a single base off, so this may be a read error. V usage is TRBV7-2 and J usage is TRBJ2-2, with TRBD2 as a possible D gene (5 bases). This CDR3 is 12 amino acids long. From germline, CDR1 is SGHTA and CDR2 FQGNSA. CDR3 loop: CASSFNTGERFF. The CDR3, as DNA: TGTGCCAGCAGCTTTAACACCGGGGAGCGGTTTTTT.

The chain carries TRBV7-9 and TRBJ2-3, with D possibly TRBD1 on 5 matching bases. The germline V and J ends were trimmed by 5 bases and 0 bases, with 15 bases remaining between them. The germline V gene encodes CDR1 SEHNR and CDR2 FQNEAQ (reference sequence). The CDR3 covers 16 residues. The CDR3 nucleotides read TGTGCCAGCAGCCAGGGCTACCGATTTAGCACAGATACGCAGTATTTT. Translated, it gives CASSQGYRFSTDTQYF.

The table lists this clonotype with many counts. V and J are TRBV6-6 and TRBJ2-7; D could derive from TRBD1 or TRBD2 (5 bases each). The V end lost 11 bases, the J end lost 3 bases, and 14 bases lay between the germline ends. CDR3 length: 12 amino acids. Per germline, CDR1 MNHNY and CDR2 SVGAGI (reference sequence). The CDR3 DNA reads TGTGCCTCGAATCGGGACGGCTACGAGCAGTACTTC. Translation gives CASNRDGYEQYF.

Comment on this clonotype: A read error is possible here, since a much larger clone lies one base away. This chain links TRBV7-9 with TRBJ2-3; TRBD1 might be the D (6 bases). The V gene's germline CDR1 is SEHNR and CDR2 FQNEAQ (reference sequence). V was cut by 5 bases and J by 0 bases, with 15 bases left in between. This CDR3 is built from 16 residues. The CDR3 sequence: CASSLDRDTSTDTQYF. CDR3 coding DNA: TGTGCCAGCAGCCTCGACCGGGACACCAGCACAGATACGCAGTATTTT.

This clonotype appeared a few times. The V call is TRBV7-3, the J call TRBJ2-7; D tentatively fits TRBD1 or TRBD2 (6 bases each). The germline CDR1 and CDR2 sequences are SGHTA and FQGTGA. V was pared by 3 bases and J by 9 bases, with 15 bases between. This CDR3 contains 13 residues. The CDR3: CASSFSSPGAQYF. The CDR3 DNA reads TGTGCCAGCAGCTTTTCAAGTCCGGGGGCGCAGTACTTC.

Regarding this clonotype: This may be a read error: a much more frequent sequence differs by one nucleotide. The V call is TRBV3-1, the J call TRBJ2-5, with TRBD2 matching over 7 bases. Germline V CDR1 and CDR2: LGHDT, YNNKEL (reference sequence). This CDR3 contains 15 residues. Trimming cost V 4 bases and J 11 bases; bases outside gene matches: 16. CDR3 bases: TGTGCCAGCAGCCCGTCTGGGGGGGTCCCCAATGAGCAGTACTTC. Encoded protein: CASSPSGGVPNEQYF.

A remark on this clonotype: One end of the junction varies from germline; a read error may be responsible. The rearrangement links TRBV12-3 or TRBV12-4 to TRBJ1-4, with a possible D match to TRBD1 (6 bases). There are 15 residues in the CDR3. The chain's CDR3 is CTSRSGQFTNEKLFF. CDR3 nucleotide sequence: TGTACCAGCAGGTCTGGACAGTTTACTAATGAAAAACTGTTTTTT.

This clonotype has more than one count but fewer than ten. The chain couples TRBV12-3 or TRBV12-4 to TRBJ2-2; 7 positions match TRBD1. After removal of 1 base from V and 13 bases from J, the junction contained 6 bases not matched to a gene. CDR3 length equals 13 residues. CDR3 bases: TGTGCCAGCAGTTTAGTACGACAGGGCGTGCTGTTTTTT. It is translated as CASSLVRQGVLFF.

This clonotype was observed many times. The J gene is TRBJ2-1, the V gene TRBV25-1; D not certain. The CDR3 is made up of 15 amino acids. The V end was cut by 1 base, the J end by 1 base, with 8 bases between. Germline V gene data show CDR1 as MGHDK and CDR2 as SYGVNS. The CDR3: CASSELTDSYNEQFF. The CDR3 DNA reads as TGTGCCAGCAGTGAATTAACCGATTCCTACAATGAGCAGTTCTTC.

This clonotype was recorded a few times. The chain links TRBV29-1 to TRBJ2-2; TRBD2 might be the D (5 bases). CDR1 and CDR2 from the germline V gene are SQVTM and ANQGSEA. The CDR3 extends over 13 amino acids. Trimming cost V 6 bases and J 6 bases, with 14 bases left between them. In DNA form, the CDR3 reads TGCAGCGTCACGGAACCCGGGGCCGGGGAGCTGTTTTTT. It is translated as CSVTEPGAGELFF.

This clonotype occurred many times. The chain joins TRBV6-2 or TRBV6-3 to TRBJ2-7, with a weak D call TRBD1 (5 bases). This CDR3 region has 14 residues. V shed 5 bases and J shed 2 bases, with 13 bases lying between them. Germline values: CDR1 MNHEY, CDR2 SVGEGT. The CDR3: CASSKGQYTYEQYF. The CDR3 nucleotides read TGTGCCAGCAGTAAGGGGCAGTATACCTACGAGCAGTACTTC.